The 7 T cell receptor beta chains below come from one sample, sequenced in a study of shared clonotypes between healthy human individuals. This table comes from immunoSEQ multiplex PCR, and its TCRdb copy is limited to in-frame clones, with some not included. The sample records around 200,000 clones, approximately 61% being singletons. What was sequenced was memory CD4+ T cells sorted from blood. Subset meaning: CD45RA-negative fraction. Receptor source: a man aged 30 to 39 in good health.

In the case of this clone: The same CDR3 arises from other DNA sequences in this sample as well. V and J are TRBV18 and TRBJ2-7; D is ambiguous. From germline, CDR1 is KGHSH and CDR2 LQKENI. V was trimmed by 6 bases and J by 1 base, leaving 13 bases between them. The length of the CDR3 is 14 residues. CDR3 protein: CASSPRTDSYEQYF. CDR3 nucleotides: TGTGCCAGCTCCCCTCGGACCGATTCCTACGAGCAGTACTTC.

This clone was found many times. The rearrangement uses TRBV7-9 and TRBJ2-1; D possibly corresponds to TRBD2 (5 bases). This CDR3 contains 15 residues. Germline loops: CDR1 SEHNR, CDR2 FQNEAQ (reference sequence). Deletions cut 5 bases from V and 6 bases from J, with 17 bases between. The DNA for the CDR3 is TGTGCCAGCAGCCCCGCCGGGCTACGGGGCAATGAGCAGTTCTTC. Translating gives CASSPAGLRGNEQFF.

To note about this clone: This sample also contains other DNA sequences that code for the same CDR3. The chain has TRBV5-1 and TRBJ2-3; TRBD2 matches at 13 bases. This CDR3 spans 15 amino acids. Trimming cost V 5 bases and J 4 bases; bases outside gene matches: 4. The germline V gene has CDR1 SGHRS and CDR2 YFSETQ. CDR3 coding DNA: TGCGCCAGCAGTCCCGGACTAGCGGGAGCAGATACGCAGTATTTT. Encoded protein: CASSPGLAGADTQYF.

The V call is TRBV5-1, the J call TRBJ2-1, with 9 bases matching TRBD1. Germline CDR1 and CDR2: SGHRS and YFSETQ. J lost 1 base, V lost 1 base, and 6 bases had no gene match. The CDR3 totals 17 residues. The DNA of the CDR3 is TGCGCCAGCAGCTTGATACCCGGGACAGGGTCCTACAATGAGCAGTTCTTC. Encoded protein: CASSLIPGTGSYNEQFF.

The gene calls are TRBV2 and TRBJ2-1, with D maybe TRBD1 (5 bases). The CDR3 totals 15 residues. V lost 10 bases and J lost 3, with 19 bases in between. In germline, CDR1 is SNHLY, CDR2 FYNNEI. The CDR3 reads CATHRQGGVYNEQFF. CDR3 coding DNA: TGTGCCACCCACCGCCAGGGTGGGGTCTACAATGAGCAGTTCTTC.

The J gene is TRBJ2-1, the V gene TRBV7-1, with D uncertain. TRBV7-1 has ORF status, its function being uncertain. With 4 bases removed from V and 5 bases from J, the gap between germline ends came to 9 bases. This CDR3 region has 13 residues. Here the CDR3 reads CASSLRQDNEQFF. The CDR3 DNA follows: TGTGCCAGCAGCTTACGACAAGACAATGAGCAGTTCTTC.

The rearrangement uses TRBV6-1 and TRBJ2-7; perhaps TRBD2 as D (5 bases). The germline V gene encodes CDR1 MNHNS and CDR2 SASEGT. The V end was cut by 8 bases, the J end by 3 bases, with 14 bases between. The CDR3 totals 13 residues. CDR3 protein: CASEGSIGYEQYF. CDR3 in DNA: TGTGCCAGCGAGGGATCAATCGGCTACGAGCAGTACTTC.